These 14 T cell receptor beta chains came from one sample sequenced in a study of blood T cell repertoires in COVID-19. Method: immunoSEQ multiplex PCR; TCRdb's copy keeps in-frame clones and lacks some. The sample has more than 200,000 clones; 80% to 90% are singletons. What was sequenced was PBMCs or T cells enriched from blood (not recorded which). The receptors stem from a woman in her 30s who had been exposed to COVID-19.

The DNA for the CDR3 is TGTGCCAGCAGCTTTATAGGACTAGCGGGACCCACCACGGGGAATGAGCAGTTCTTC. The encoded protein is CASSFIGLAGPTTGNEQFF. The chain uses TRBV7-8 and TRBJ2-1; 12 positions match TRBD2. Looked up from germline, CDR1 is SGHVS and CDR2 is FQNEAQ. Trimming at V came to 3 bases and at J to 7 bases, leaving 16 bases not matched to a gene. CDR3 size: 19 residues.

The chain carries TRBV5-4 and TRBJ2-7; tentatively, D is TRBD2 (6 bases). Trimming removed 0 bases at V and 7 bases at J, with 20 bases between. Germline V gene sequence: CDR1 SGHNT, CDR2 YYREEE (reference sequence). The CDR3 totals 16 residues. The CDR3 spells CASSLGGGTVAEEQYF. CDR3 DNA sequence: TGTGCCAGCAGCTTGGGTGGAGGGACCGTAGCCGAGGAGCAGTACTTC.

In its sample, this clone was seen once. V and J are TRBV7-2 and TRBJ2-3; tentative D call: TRBD1 (5 bases). The CDR3 sequence is 13 residues long. Germline CDR1 and CDR2: SGHTA and FQGNSA. V gave up 5 bases and J gave up 4 bases, with 10 bases separating them. The CDR3 loop reads CASSLTRADTQYF. The DNA of the CDR3 is TGTGCCAGCAGCCTCACCAGGGCAGATACGCAGTATTTT.

The gene calls are TRBV19 and TRBJ1-6; D is undetermined. Germline loops: CDR1 LNHDA, CDR2 SQIVND (reference sequence). CDR3 length: 15 residues. V gave up 3 bases and J gave up 7 bases, with 13 bases separating them. The CDR3 nucleotides are TGTGCCAGTAGTATTGGTGGGCCAGTAAATTCACCCCTCCACTTT. Protein sequence: CASSIGGPVNSPLHF. Full variable domain (missing parts from reference TRBV19 and TRBJ1-6): DGGITQSPKYLFRKEGQNVTLSCEQNLNHDAMYWYRQDPGQGLRLIYYSQIVNDFQKGDIAEGYSVSREKKESFPLTVTSAQKNPTAFYLCASSIGGPVNSPLHFGNGTRLTVT.

V and J are TRBV19 and TRBJ2-1; 10 bases match TRBD2. The CDR3 contains 18 residues. CDR1 and CDR2 from the germline V gene are LNHDA and SQIVND (reference sequence). J gave up 7 bases and V 0 bases, and 12 bases lay outside the gene matches. The CDR3 loop is CASSIDASGSRGWNEQFF. The CDR3 nucleotides read TGTGCCAGTAGTATAGATGCTAGCGGGAGTAGGGGTTGGAATGAGCAGTTCTTC. The full variable domain, with the rest looked up from reference TRBV19 and TRBJ2-1, is DGGITQSPKYLFRKEGQNVTLSCEQNLNHDAMYWYRQDPGQGLRLIYYSQIVNDFQKGDIAEGYSVSREKKESFPLTVTSAQKNPTAFYLCASSIDASGSRGWNEQFFGPGTRLTVL.

V usage is TRBV29-1 and J usage is TRBJ2-1; D remains ambiguous. The CDR3 length is 12 residues. Germline values: CDR1 SQVTM, CDR2 ANQGSEA. V was shortened by 4 bases and J by 6 bases, with 10 bases between the two germline ends. CDR3 in DNA: TGCAGCGTTGTGGGCAGCTTCAATGAGCAGTTCTTC. This sequence encodes CSVVGSFNEQFF.

The rearrangement uses TRBV10-1 and TRBJ1-1; possible D gene TRBD1, 6 bases. The CDR3 is made up of 14 amino acids. The germline V and J ends were trimmed by 0 bases and 1 base, with 6 bases remaining between them. Germline loops: CDR1 WNHNN, CDR2 SYGVQD (reference sequence). The chain's CDR3 is CASSESDRNTEAFF. The CDR3 nucleotides are TGCGCCAGCAGTGAGTCGGACAGGAACACTGAAGCTTTCTTT.

V gene TRBV5-4 combines with J gene TRBJ2-7; D is undetermined. This CDR3 contains 16 residues. Germline CDR1 and CDR2: SGHNT and YYREEE (reference sequence). The V gene lost 0 bases and the J gene lost 0 bases, with 13 bases spanning the gap. The CDR3, as DNA: TGTGCCAGCAGCTTGGGACTCCACTATACCTCCTACGAGCAGTACTTC. This codes for CASSLGLHYTSYEQYF.

A few counts support this clone. V gene TRBV4-1 combines with J gene TRBJ1-5, with D hard to call. This CDR3 spans 15 amino acids. CDR1 and CDR2 (germline): MGHRA, YSYEKL. Trimming cost V 1 base and J 0 bases, with 7 bases left between them. DNA for the CDR3: TGCGCCAGCAGCCAAGGAGCTTATAGCAATCAGCCCCAGCATTTT. This translates into CASSQGAYSNQPQHF.

This clone has just a few counts. V is TRBV18 and J is TRBJ1-2; D might be TRBD1 (5 bases). The CDR3 spans 13 residues. In germline, CDR1 is KGHSH, CDR2 LQKENI. V was clipped by 2 bases and J by 6 bases, with 10 bases between them. The CDR3 DNA is TGTGCCAGCTCACCAGGGGGGGTCCATGGCTACACCTTC. Translated, it gives CASSPGGVHGYTF.

The chain is built from TRBV25-1 and TRBJ1-1, with TRBD1 identical over 10 bases. The CDR3 consists of 17 residues. In germline, CDR1 is MGHDK, CDR2 SYGVNS. The junction had 9 bases not matched to a gene; V was cut back by 1 base and J by 4 bases. CDR3 nucleotide sequence: TGTGCCAGCAGTGAATCCCGGGACAGGGGCCAGCTCACTGAAGCTTTCTTT. As protein: CASSESRDRGQLTEAFF.

This chain joins TRBV5-5 and TRBJ1-5; D is possibly TRBD1 (5 bases). Germline CDR1 and CDR2: SGHKS and YYEKEE (reference sequence). V was pared by 7 bases and J by 2 bases, with 10 bases between. The CDR3 has 13 residues. CDR3 coding DNA: TGTGCCAGCGGCCAGGGCGGCAATCAGCCCCAGCATTTT. It specifies CASGQGGNQPQHF.

This chain connects TRBV5-8 to TRBJ2-1; 16 bases agree with TRBD2. Germline lookup yields CDR1 SGHTS and CDR2 YDEGEE. The ends lost 4 bases at V and 2 bases at J; junction bases unmatched: 6. The CDR3 covers 18 residues. CDR3 region: CASSTMGLAGGAYNEQFF. The CDR3 DNA reads TGTGCCAGCAGCACAATGGGACTAGCGGGAGGGGCCTACAATGAGCAGTTCTTC.

The chain links TRBV19 to TRBJ2-5, with 8 bases that match TRBD1. The CDR3 is made up of 14 amino acids. Germline V gene data show CDR1 as LNHDA and CDR2 as SQIVND (reference sequence). The trim removed 3 bases at V and 4 bases at J, leaving 4 bases unmatched. This chain's CDR3 is CASSISGQGETQYF. The CDR3 nucleotides are TGTGCCAGTAGTATCTCAGGACAGGGAGAGACCCAGTACTTC.